This TCR beta chain was captured in a study of CD8 T cells in ankylosing spondylitis. Study results and limitations: The study looked at matched synovial fluid samples from ankylosing spondylitis patients. Disease-linked clones were reported to be significantly enriched there.

Points on this clonotype: Its antigen is undetermined.

J was trimmed by 4 bases and V by 5 bases; bases with no gene match: 4. There are 15 residues in the CDR3. In germline, CDR1 is PRHDT, CDR2 FYEKMQ (reference sequence). TCRdb called the 5' RACE reads again in MiXCR, with one record for every CDR3 protein. Here the sample spans 200,000 to 300,000 distinct CDR3 sequences, more than 25% being singletons. The specimen was blood, either unsorted or a sorted T cell fraction (not recorded which). The clonotype comes from a male donor with ankylosing spondylitis or in good health (not recorded which). The gene calls are TRBV13 and TRBJ2-3; 12 positions agree with TRBD1. The CDR3 bases are TGTGCCAGCAGCCCGGGACAGGGGGCGTCAGATACGCAGTATTTT. Residues: CASSPGQGASDTQYF.